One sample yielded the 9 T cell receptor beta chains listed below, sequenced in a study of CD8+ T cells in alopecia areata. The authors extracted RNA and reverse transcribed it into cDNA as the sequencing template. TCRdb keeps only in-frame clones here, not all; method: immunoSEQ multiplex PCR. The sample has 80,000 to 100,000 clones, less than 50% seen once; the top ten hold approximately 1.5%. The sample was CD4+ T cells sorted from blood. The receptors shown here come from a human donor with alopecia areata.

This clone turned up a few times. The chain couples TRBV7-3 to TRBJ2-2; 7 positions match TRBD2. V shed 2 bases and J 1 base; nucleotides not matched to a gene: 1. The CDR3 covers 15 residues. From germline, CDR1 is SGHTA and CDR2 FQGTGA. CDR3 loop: CASSLGLGNTGELFF. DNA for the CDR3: TGTGCCAGCAGCTTAGGACTAGGGAACACCGGGGAGCTGTTTTTT.

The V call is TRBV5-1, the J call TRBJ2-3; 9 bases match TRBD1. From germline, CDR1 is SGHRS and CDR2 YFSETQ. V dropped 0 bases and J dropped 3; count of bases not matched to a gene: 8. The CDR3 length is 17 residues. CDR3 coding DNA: TGCGCCAGCAGCTTGGTGGGGACAGGGCGAGGGACAGATACGCAGTATTTT. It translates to CASSLVGTGRGTDTQYF.

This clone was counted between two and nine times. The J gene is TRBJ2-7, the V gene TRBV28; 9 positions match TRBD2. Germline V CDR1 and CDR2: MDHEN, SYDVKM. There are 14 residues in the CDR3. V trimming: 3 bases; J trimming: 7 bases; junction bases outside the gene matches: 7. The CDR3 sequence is CASSLSGRLPEQYF. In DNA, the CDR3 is TGTGCCAGCAGTTTGAGCGGGAGGCTGCCGGAGCAGTACTTC.

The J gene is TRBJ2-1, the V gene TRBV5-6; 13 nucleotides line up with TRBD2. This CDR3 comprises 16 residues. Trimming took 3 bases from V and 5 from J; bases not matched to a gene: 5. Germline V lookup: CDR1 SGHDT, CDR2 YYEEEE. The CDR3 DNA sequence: TGTGCCAGCAGCTCATTACTAGCGGGGGGGCACAATGAGCAGTTCTTC. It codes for CASSSLLAGGHNEQFF.

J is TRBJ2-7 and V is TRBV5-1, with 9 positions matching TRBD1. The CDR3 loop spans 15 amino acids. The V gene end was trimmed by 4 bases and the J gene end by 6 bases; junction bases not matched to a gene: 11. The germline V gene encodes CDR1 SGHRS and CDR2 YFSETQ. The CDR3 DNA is TGCGCCAGCAGCCTACCGGGACAGGGTTTACCCGAGCAGTACTTC. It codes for CASSLPGQGLPEQYF. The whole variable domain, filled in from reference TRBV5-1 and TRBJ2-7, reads KAGVTQTPRYLIKTRGQQVTLSCSPISGHRSVSWYQQTPGQGLQFLFEYFSETQRNKGNFPGRFSGRQFSNSRSEMNVSTLELGDSALYLCASSLPGQGLPEQYFGPGTRLTVT.

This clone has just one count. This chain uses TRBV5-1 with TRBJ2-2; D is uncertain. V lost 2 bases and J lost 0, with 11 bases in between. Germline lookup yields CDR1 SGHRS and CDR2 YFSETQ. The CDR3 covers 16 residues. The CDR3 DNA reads TGCGCCAGCAGCTTCCAGACAACCTCGAACACCGGGGAGCTGTTTTTT. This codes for CASSFQTTSNTGELFF.

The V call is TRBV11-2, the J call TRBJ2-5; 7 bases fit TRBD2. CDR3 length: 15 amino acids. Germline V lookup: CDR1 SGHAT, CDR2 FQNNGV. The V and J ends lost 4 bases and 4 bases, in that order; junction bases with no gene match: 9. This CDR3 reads CASSWGGPGGETQYF. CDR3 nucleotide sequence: TGTGCCAGCAGCTGGGGAGGGCCTGGAGGAGAGACCCAGTACTTC.

The DNA of the CDR3 is TGCGCCAGCAGCTTGTGGCTAGCGGGACCCACAGATACGCAGTATTTT. Amino acids: CASSLWLAGPTDTQYF. This rearrangement joins TRBV5-1 to TRBJ2-3, with TRBD2 matching over 9 bases. The CDR3 runs to 16 residues. The trim removed 1 base at V and 2 bases at J, leaving 5 bases unmatched. CDR1 and CDR2 from the germline V gene are SGHRS and YFSETQ.

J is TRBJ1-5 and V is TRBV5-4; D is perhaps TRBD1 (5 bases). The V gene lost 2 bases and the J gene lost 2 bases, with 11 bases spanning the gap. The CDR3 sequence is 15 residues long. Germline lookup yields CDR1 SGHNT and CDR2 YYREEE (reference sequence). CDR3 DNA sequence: TGTGCCAGCAGCTTCGGGGGAGGCGGCAATCAGCCCCAGCATTTT. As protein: CASSFGGGGNQPQHF.